These T cell receptor beta chains were read from a single sample in a study of shared clonotypes between healthy human individuals. Sequencing was performed with immunoSEQ multiplex PCR; in TCRdb, only in-frame clones are kept and a portion is missing. The sample lists roughly 1,600,000 clones; about 98.5% were seen once. The sample taken for sequencing was naive CD4+ T cells sorted from blood. The receptors originated from a young man in good health. Both conserved end residues are part of each CDR3. D genes are given only for firm matches. Part of the rows lack a size; the others show once, few, many or a class for expanded clones.

clone size: -
D gene: TRBD2
V gene: TRBV5-1
J gene: TRBJ2-1
CDR3 length: 15
CDR3 protein: CASSLTSGRPNEQFF
CDR3 DNA: TGCGCCAGCAGCTTGACTAGCGGGAGGCCCAATGAGCAGTTCTTC

clone size: -
D gene: TRBD1
V gene: TRBV11-2
J gene: TRBJ2-7
CDR3 length: 16
CDR3 protein: CASSNLKGQGTYEQYF
CDR3 DNA: TGTGCCAGCAGCAACTTAAAGGGACAGGGGACCTACGAGCAGTACTTC

clone size: -
D gene: -
V gene: TRBV11-3
J gene: TRBJ1-1
CDR3 length: 12
CDR3 protein: CASSVGNTEAFF
CDR3 DNA: TGTGCCAGCAGCGTGGGTAACACTGAAGCTTTCTTT

clone size: -
D gene: -
V gene: TRBV29-1
J gene: TRBJ2-1
CDR3 length: 10
CDR3 protein: CSVEGPEQFF
CDR3 DNA: TGCAGCGTTGAGGGACCTGAGCAGTTCTTC

clone size: -
D gene: -
V gene: TRBV4-3
J gene: TRBJ2-1
CDR3 length: 16
CDR3 protein: CASSQAGLRWYNEQFF
CDR3 DNA: TGCGCCAGCAGCCAAGCCGGACTTCGATGGTACAATGAGCAGTTCTTC

clone size: -
D gene: -
V gene: TRBV18
J gene: TRBJ2-7
CDR3 length: 13
CDR3 protein: CASSYTADYEQYF
CDR3 DNA: TGTGCCAGCTCTTATACAGCAGACTACGAGCAGTACTTC

clone size: -
D gene: TRBD2
V gene: TRBV5-5
J gene: TRBJ2-3
CDR3 length: 16
CDR3 protein: CASSSGLAGAADTQYF
CDR3 DNA: TGTGCCAGCAGCTCAGGACTAGCGGGAGCGGCAGATACGCAGTATTTT

clone size: -
D gene: -
V gene: TRBV20-1
J gene: TRBJ1-2
CDR3 length: 11
CDR3 protein: CSGKLRDGYTF
CDR3 DNA: TGCAGTGGTAAACTAAGGGATGGCTACACCTTC

clone size: -
D gene: -
V gene: TRBV6-1
J gene: TRBJ1-1
CDR3 length: 12
CDR3 protein: CASREVNTEAFF
CDR3 DNA: TGTGCCAGCAGGGAGGTGAACACTGAAGCTTTCTTT

clone size: -
D gene: -
V gene: TRBV13
J gene: TRBJ2-7
CDR3 length: 12
CDR3 protein: CASSLAHYEQYF
CDR3 DNA: TGTGCCAGCAGCCTCGCCCATTACGAGCAGTACTTC

clone size: once
D gene: -
V gene: TRBV7-9
J gene: TRBJ2-5
CDR3 length: 17
CDR3 protein: CASSLGTRGLGQETQYF
CDR3 DNA: TGTGCCAGCAGCTTAGGGACGCGAGGGTTAGGGCAAGAGACCCAGTACTTC

clone size: -
D gene: -
V gene: TRBV4-1
J gene: TRBJ1-4
CDR3 length: 13
CDR3 protein: CASSQSGVEKLFF
CDR3 DNA: TGCGCCAGCAGCCAATCAGGGGTTGAAAAACTGTTTTTT

clone size: once
D gene: -
V gene: TRBV7-9
J gene: TRBJ2-7
CDR3 length: 12
CDR3 protein: CASSPWDYEQYF
CDR3 DNA: TGTGCCAGCAGCCCTTGGGACTACGAGCAGTACTTC

clone size: -
D gene: -
V gene: TRBV7-2
J gene: TRBJ2-5
CDR3 length: 14
CDR3 protein: CASSRRGIGETQYF
CDR3 DNA: TGTGCCAGCAGCCGCCGGGGGATAGGGGAGACCCAGTACTTC

clone size: -
D gene: TRBD1
V gene: TRBV4-2
J gene: TRBJ1-3
CDR3 length: 16
CDR3 protein: CASSQDRDRGRNTIYF
CDR3 DNA: TGTGCCAGCAGCCAAGATCGGGACAGGGGTAGAAACACCATATATTTT

clone size: -
D gene: -
V gene: TRBV2
J gene: TRBJ1-5
CDR3 length: 13
CDR3 protein: CAGAEGYRQPQHF
CDR3 DNA: TGTGCCGGGGCAGAGGGGTATCGGCAGCCCCAGCATTTT

clone size: -
D gene: TRBD2
V gene: TRBV28
J gene: TRBJ2-7
CDR3 length: 14
CDR3 protein: CASRGPGLPYEQYF
CDR3 DNA: TGTGCCAGCAGGGGCCCGGGACTACCCTACGAGCAGTACTTC

clone size: -
D gene: -
V gene: TRBV29-1
J gene: TRBJ2-7
CDR3 length: 12
CDR3 protein: CSVDETEGEQYF
CDR3 DNA: TGCAGCGTTGATGAGACAGAGGGCGAGCAGTACTTC

clone size: -
D gene: TRBD2
V gene: TRBV28
J gene: TRBJ2-1
CDR3 length: 12
CDR3 protein: CASKVPGLKQFF
CDR3 DNA: TGTGCCAGCAAGGTCCCGGGACTAAAGCAGTTCTTC

clone size: once
D gene: TRBD2
V gene: TRBV5-4
J gene: TRBJ2-2
CDR3 length: 17
CDR3 protein: CASSPSSSGSLPGELFF
CDR3 DNA: TGTGCCAGCAGCCCCAGCTCTAGCGGGAGTTTGCCCGGGGAGCTGTTTTTT

clone size: -
D gene: -
V gene: TRBV30
J gene: TRBJ1-1
CDR3 length: 12
CDR3 protein: CAWSPGGHGAFF
CDR3 DNA: TGTGCCTGGAGTCCCGGGGGCCATGGGGCTTTCTTT

clone size: -
D gene: -
V gene: TRBV18
J gene: TRBJ1-1
CDR3 length: 16
CDR3 protein: CASSPNLPRGRTEAFF
CDR3 DNA: TGTGCCAGCTCACCGAACCTCCCCCGGGGCCGGACTGAAGCTTTCTTT

clone size: -
D gene: TRBD1
V gene: TRBV6-5
J gene: TRBJ1-5
CDR3 length: 16
CDR3 protein: CASSSRTGIGNQPQHF
CDR3 DNA: TGTGCCAGCAGTTCCCGGACAGGGATCGGCAATCAGCCCCAGCATTTT

clone size: -
D gene: TRBD2
V gene: TRBV28
J gene: TRBJ2-1
CDR3 length: 16
CDR3 protein: CASSLFSGRGHNEQFF
CDR3 DNA: TGTGCCAGCAGTTTATTTAGCGGGAGGGGTCACAATGAGCAGTTCTTC

clone size: -
D gene: -
V gene: TRBV15
J gene: TRBJ2-2
CDR3 length: 16
CDR3 protein: CATSRVQTRVTGELFF
CDR3 DNA: TGTGCCACCAGCAGAGTGCAAACTCGGGTAACCGGGGAGCTGTTTTTT

clone size: -
D gene: -
V gene: TRBV18
J gene: TRBJ2-1
CDR3 length: 16
CDR3 protein: CASSPQLDSSYNEQFF
CDR3 DNA: TGTGCCAGCTCACCACAATTGGACTCCTCCTACAATGAGCAGTTCTTC

clone size: -
D gene: -
V gene: TRBV25-1
J gene: TRBJ1-2
CDR3 length: 13
CDR3 protein: CASSRGGVEGYTF
CDR3 DNA: TGTGCCAGCAGTAGGGGCGGGGTAGAAGGCTACACCTTC

clone size: -
D gene: -
V gene: TRBV7-9
J gene: TRBJ2-2
CDR3 length: 14
CDR3 protein: CASSLAGSTGELFF
CDR3 DNA: TGTGCCAGCAGCTTGGCAGGGAGCACCGGGGAGCTGTTTTTT